The T cell receptor (beta chain) described here comes from a study of T cell changes during pregnancy in multiple sclerosis. Germline CDR1 and CDR2: SNHLY and FYNNEI. Trimming took off 3 bases at V and 3 bases at J, with 11 bases between the two ends. The CDR3 covers 14 residues. The data were produced by immunoSEQ multiplex PCR, yet TCRdb's version contains in-frame clones alone and is incomplete. The sample includes about 66,000 clones, approximately 90% of them seen just once. The rearrangement links TRBV2 to TRBJ1-2; the D gene is possibly TRBD1 (5 bases). This TCR was sampled from a female donor with multiple sclerosis, enrolled in a pregnancy study. Sequences were derived from peripheral blood, sampled in the third trimester of pregnancy. CDR3 residues: CASSDPTAHYGYTF. In DNA, the CDR3 is TGTGCCAGCAGTGACCCGACAGCTCACTATGGCTACACCTTC.